The rows below give T cell receptor beta chains drawn from one sample of a study of T cell responses to AZD1222 COVID-19 vaccine. Generated by immunoSEQ multiplex PCR, the TCRdb table keeps only in-frame clones and is missing some. The table shows some 190,000 clones, with around 94% occurring only once. This specimen consisted of peripheral blood, obtained on day 0 of AZD1222 vaccination. The receptors here all came from an adult in good health. Both conserved end residues are part of each CDR3. A D gene is named only where the DNA matches it firmly. Clone size, where shown, is once, few, many, or a class for clones that have expanded.

>NA|TRBV7-9|TRBJ2-5|15|NA
TGTGCCAGCAGCTTACTGGCCAGCCTGGGAGAGACCCAGTACTTC
CASSLLASLGETQYF
>NA|TRBV12-3/TRBV12-4|TRBJ1-1|13|TRBD1
TGTGCCTCGACAGGGAGAGGGAACACTGAAGCTTTCTTT
CASTGRGNTEAFF
>NA|TRBV28|TRBJ2-7|12|NA
TGTGCCAGCGAGGCAACGTCCTACGAGCAGTACTTC
CASEATSYEQYF
>NA|TRBV6-2/TRBV6-3|TRBJ2-7|16|TRBD1
TGTGCCAGCAGTTGGTTTGGGGACAGGGAAGGCTACGAGCAGTACTTC
CASSWFGDREGYEQYF
>NA|TRBV5-1|TRBJ1-1|13|NA
TGCGCCAGCAGCTTGGTAGGGTTAGATTCTGCTTTCTTT
CASSLVGLDSAFF
>NA|TRBV6-5|TRBJ1-1|13|NA
TGTGCCAGCAAGTCAGTCCCGGACACTGAAGCTTTCTTT
CASKSVPDTEAFF
>few|TRBV7-2|TRBJ1-5|15|NA
TGTGCCAGCAGCATAGACAGCTATAGCAATCAGCCCCAGCATTTT
CASSIDSYSNQPQHF
>NA|TRBV6-5|TRBJ1-2|15|NA
TGTGCCAGCAGGGCCTACGCGGGGGCGGAATATGGCTACACCTTC
CASRAYAGAEYGYTF
>NA|TRBV16|TRBJ1-2|13|NA
TGTGCCAGCAGCCAGTGGACACTATATGGCTACACCTTC
CASSQWTLYGYTF
>NA|TRBV29-1|TRBJ2-7|12|NA
TGCAGCATTGAGGCCAGGGGAGGGGAGCAGTACTTC
CSIEARGGEQYF
>NA|TRBV5-6|TRBJ2-7|15|NA
TGTGCCAGCAGCCTGTTCTGGCAGGGTGTCCACGAGCAGTACTTC
CASSLFWQGVHEQYF
>NA|TRBV11-1|TRBJ1-4|15|NA
TGTGCCAGCAGCGGGCGGACAGCAACTAATGAAAAACTGTTTTTT
CASSGRTATNEKLFF
>once|TRBV5-1|TRBJ2-5|17|NA
TGCGCCAGCAGCCCAGGGAGGGGGCTGGCGGGGCAAGAGACCCAGTACTTC
CASSPGRGLAGQETQYF
>NA|TRBV29-1|TRBJ2-1|14|TRBD1
TGCAGCGTTGCATCGGGACAGCGAAATAATGAGCAGTTCTTC
CSVASGQRNNEQFF
>NA|TRBV27|TRBJ1-5|16|NA
TGTGCCAGCAGTTTAGGTCCGAGGTCGGGCAATCAGCCCCAGCATTTT
CASSLGPRSGNQPQHF
>NA|TRBV7-9|TRBJ1-3|13|TRBD1
TGTGCCAGCATACAGGGGGCTGGAAACACCATATATTTT
CASIQGAGNTIYF
>few|TRBV27|TRBJ1-4|14|NA
TGTGCCAGCAGTTCCCTGGGTTCCAATGAAAAACTGTTTTTT
CASSSLGSNEKLFF
>NA|TRBV28|TRBJ1-5|13|NA
TGTGCCAGCGGGCGGAATAGCAATCAGCCCCAGCATTTT
CASGRNSNQPQHF
>NA|TRBV12-3/TRBV12-4|TRBJ1-6|13|NA
TGTGCCAGCAGTTTAAGGGGGGGATCACCCCTCCACTTT
CASSLRGGSPLHF
>NA|TRBV10-3|TRBJ2-3|16|TRBD2
TGTGCCATCAGGGTAGGACTAGCGGGGGGTTTGGATACGCAGTATTTT
CAIRVGLAGGLDTQYF
>NA|TRBV7-9|TRBJ1-1|13|NA
TGTGCCAGCAGCTTAACGGGTCCCACTGAAGCTTTCTTT
CASSLTGPTEAFF
>NA|TRBV7-3|TRBJ1-1|15|NA
TGTGCCAGCAGCCCATACAGGGATATGAACACTGAAGCTTTCTTT
CASSPYRDMNTEAFF
>once|TRBV29-1|TRBJ1-1|13|TRBD1
TGCAGCGTTTCGACAGGGGGAAGGACTGAAGCTTTCTTT
CSVSTGGRTEAFF
>NA|TRBV21-1|TRBJ1-5|17|NA
TGTGCCAGCAGCAAAGCAGGAGGACCGGGGAGCAATCAGCCCCAGCATTTT
CASSKAGGPGSNQPQHF
>NA|TRBV10-3|TRBJ1-3|12|TRBD1
TGTGCCATTGGGACAGAGGTAAACACCATATATTTT
CAIGTEVNTIYF
>NA|TRBV29-1|TRBJ1-1|12|TRBD1
TGCAGCGGGGACAGCGTGAACACTGAAGCTTTCTTT
CSGDSVNTEAFF
>NA|TRBV4-2|TRBJ1-6|16|NA
TGTGCCAGCAGCCAAGATTCACACAGGAATAATTCACCCCTCCACTTT
CASSQDSHRNNSPLHF
>NA|TRBV7-8|TRBJ2-5|15|NA
TGTGCCAGCAGCTTCGGCGGCGGTATCCAAGAGACCCAGTACTTC
CASSFGGGIQETQYF
>NA|TRBV18|TRBJ1-6|20|NA
TGTGCCAGCACCTACGCTTCGGGGGGCCCTACCAGCTCCTATAATTCACCCCTCCACTTT
CASTYASGGPTSSYNSPLHF
>NA|TRBV3-1/TRBV3-2|TRBJ2-7|16|NA
TGTGCCAGCAGCCCCGTGGGGACGGGGCCCTCCTACGAGCAGTACTTC
CASSPVGTGPSYEQYF
>NA|TRBV15|TRBJ1-1|15|NA
TGTGCCACCAGCAGAGATTGGGAATTTAACACTGAAGCTTTCTTT
CATSRDWEFNTEAFF
>few|TRBV14|TRBJ2-2|14|NA
TGTGCCAGCAGCCAATCATTGTCCACCGGGGAGCTGTTTTTT
CASSQSLSTGELFF
>NA|TRBV19|TRBJ2-2|15|TRBD1
TGTGCCAGTAATGGGGACCGACAGGGGACCGGGGAGCTGTTTTTT
CASNGDRQGTGELFF
>NA|TRBV9|TRBJ1-1|13|NA
TGTGCCAGCAGCGTAGCCGTGAACACTGAAGCTTTCTTT
CASSVAVNTEAFF
>NA|TRBV27|TRBJ2-7|11|NA
TGTGCCAGCAGTTCCACCGGCGAGCAGTACTTC
CASSSTGEQYF
>NA|TRBV7-9|TRBJ1-3|11|NA
TGTGCCAGCAGCTTAGGAGATACCATATATTTT
CASSLGDTIYF
>NA|TRBV4-3|TRBJ1-4|18|NA
TGCGCCAGCAGCCAAGAAGCGTTGAGGCGTTGGGGAGGCGAAAAACTGTTTTTT
CASSQEALRRWGGEKLFF
>once|TRBV30|TRBJ1-2|12|NA
TGTGCCTGGAGCCTTGGGGGGACTGGCTACACCTTC
CAWSLGGTGYTF
>NA|TRBV6-6|TRBJ1-1|13|NA
TGTGCCAGCAAAAGACAGACCAACACTGAAGCTTTCTTT
CASKRQTNTEAFF
>NA|TRBV5-1|TRBJ1-4|14|NA
TGCGCCAGCAGCTTGAGGCAGGGAACTGAAAAACTGTTTTTT
CASSLRQGTEKLFF
>NA|TRBV3-1/TRBV3-2|TRBJ1-1|17|NA
TGTGCCAGCAGCCAATATAGACAGTTTGAGAAGAACACTGAAGCTTTCTTT
CASSQYRQFEKNTEAFF
>NA|TRBV5-1|TRBJ2-1|13|NA
TGCGCCAGCAGCGGGGGTAAATACAATGAGCAGTTCTTC
CASSGGKYNEQFF
>once|TRBV3-1/TRBV3-2|TRBJ1-3|21|TRBD1
TGTGCCAGCAGCCACGGGGAGGGGACAGGGTTTGCCAGCGGCTCTGGAAACACCATATATTTT
CASSHGEGTGFASGSGNTIYF
>once|TRBV6-5|TRBJ2-7|13|NA
TGTGCCAGCAGTTACTCGATTAGCCGCGAGCAGTACTTC
CASSYSISREQYF
>NA|TRBV5-4|TRBJ2-5|13|NA
TGTGCCAGCAGCATTCCGTACCAAGAGACCCAGTACTTC
CASSIPYQETQYF
>NA|TRBV24-1|TRBJ1-5|14|NA
TGTGCCACCAGTGTCGGATTTAGCAATCAGCCCCAGCATTTT
CATSVGFSNQPQHF
>NA|TRBV7-9|TRBJ2-2|17|NA
TGTGCCAGCAGCCCCCCAGCGGGCCAGACCCTCACCGGGGAGCTGTTTTTT
CASSPPAGQTLTGELFF
>NA|TRBV18|TRBJ1-1|14|NA
TGTGCCAGCTCACCACGGACGGGGAACACTGAAGCTTTCTTT
CASSPRTGNTEAFF